The 5 T cell receptor beta chains reported below all come from one sample, sequenced in a study of blood T cell repertoires in COVID-19. Sequenced by immunoSEQ multiplex PCR; TCRdb stores in-frame clones only, minus some. The repertoire consists of hundreds of thousands of clones, with roughly 85% occurring once and the leading ten covering roughly 5.3%. The sequenced material came from PBMCs or T cells enriched from blood (not recorded which). The receptors here all came from a man between 40 and 49 years old who had been exposed to COVID-19.

The gene calls are TRBV6-5 and TRBJ2-7; 10 bases agree with TRBD1. The germline V gene has CDR1 MNHEY and CDR2 SVGAGI. The CDR3 extends over 14 amino acids. V shed 0 bases, J shed 4 bases, and the junction held 0 bases outside the gene matches. Here the CDR3 reads CASSYSGQGYEQYF. The CDR3 DNA is TGTGCCAGCAGTTACTCGGGACAGGGGTACGAGCAGTACTTC.

The chain is built from TRBV4-1 and TRBJ1-4, with D possibly TRBD1 on 5 matching bases. There are 18 residues in the CDR3. V gave up 1 base and J gave up 1 base, with 16 bases separating them. Germline V lookup: CDR1 MGHRA, CDR2 YSYEKL. Here the CDR3 DNA reads TGCGCCAGCAGCCAAGGGGCGGGGACCGGGGGAACTAATGAAAAACTGTTTTTT. This encodes CASSQGAGTGGTNEKLFF.

The V and J genes are TRBV9 and TRBJ1-1; 9 bases are shared with TRBD1. CDR3 length: 15 amino acids. Trimming at V came to 2 bases and at J to 5 bases, leaving 7 bases not matched to a gene. The germline V gene encodes CDR1 SGDLS and CDR2 YYNGEE. Written as DNA, the CDR3 is TGTGCCAGCAGCGTGGGACAGGGCCCGGGGACTGAAGCTTTCTTT. Its translation: CASSVGQGPGTEAFF.

The chain links TRBV19 to TRBJ2-7; TRBD2 might be the D (5 bases). Germline V gene sequence: CDR1 LNHDA, CDR2 SQIVND (reference sequence). The V and J ends lost 2 bases and 5 bases respectively, with 7 bases between them. This CDR3 has 12 residues. CDR3 DNA sequence: TGTGCCAGTAGTATATGGGGAGACGAGCAGTACTTC. This codes for CASSIWGDEQYF.

The CDR3 region has the DNA TGTGCCACCAGTGACATGACTAGCGGTAACAATGAGCAGTTCTTC. It specifies CATSDMTSGNNEQFF. J is TRBJ2-1 and V is TRBV24-1; 9 nucleotides agree with TRBD2. The CDR3 is made up of 15 amino acids. The germline V gene encodes CDR1 KGHDR and CDR2 SFDVKD. J was trimmed by 5 bases and V by 4 bases; bases with no gene match: 5.